Listed here are 17 T cell receptor beta chains from one sample, sequenced in a study of radiotherapy plus CTLA-4 blockade in lung cancer. Measured with immunoSEQ multiplex PCR; TCRdb has only the in-frame clones, and not every one. The table includes 86,000 or so clones, under 80% detected once. Sample: peripheral blood, taken from a patient treated with radiotherapy plus ipilimumab. These receptors came from a human donor with non-small cell lung cancer who had a partial response to radiotherapy plus ipilimumab. Some clones in this sample may be carry-over from other donors' samples.

The CDR3 coding sequence is TGTGTCAGAAGACCGGCGGGACCGCCCCGCTCTGGGGCCAACGTCCTGACTTTC. Protein: CVRRPAGPPRSGANVLTF. This sequence joins TRBV7-5 and TRBJ2-6; TRBD2 reflects the table's D call only, with no check against the DNA. TRBV7-5 is recorded as a pseudogene. The CDR3 contains 18 residues.

The V and J genes are TRBV7-3 and TRBJ2-1; no reliable D call. Germline-derived CDR1 and CDR2 are SGHTA and FQGTGA. CDR3 length: 13 residues. With 5 bases removed from V and 3 bases from J, the gap between germline ends came to 8 bases. This CDR3 is CASSHHNYNEQFF. The CDR3 nucleotides read TGTGCCAGCAGCCATCACAACTACAATGAGCAGTTCTTC.

This sequence joins TRBV28 and TRBJ1-1, with D unclear. The CDR3 extends over 13 amino acids. Germline lookup yields CDR1 MDHEN and CDR2 SYDVKM. The ends were cut back, 8 bases at V and 5 bases at J, with 15 bases in the middle. The CDR3 coding sequence is TGTGCCAGCGAACTATCATCCTGGACTGAAGCTTTCTTT. It codes for CASELSSWTEAFF.

V is TRBV7-2 and J is TRBJ2-5, with 12 bases identical to TRBD2. The CDR3 contains 17 residues. CDR1 SGHTA and CDR2 FQGNSA come from the germline V gene. Unmatched junction bases numbered 11, after V lost 5 bases and J lost 4 bases. The CDR3 reads CASSPGLLAGGGETQYF. The CDR3 DNA reads TGTGCCAGCAGCCCAGGGTTACTAGCGGGGGGAGGAGAGACCCAGTACTTC.

This clone appeared once. The chain couples TRBV25-1 to TRBJ2-2; D ambiguous. V was pared by 6 bases and J by 1 base, with 6 bases between. The V gene's germline CDR1 is MGHDK and CDR2 SYGVNS. CDR3 length equals 13 residues. The CDR3 region is CASSRLNTGELFF. CDR3 DNA sequence: TGTGCCAGCAGCAGGTTGAACACCGGGGAGCTGTTTTTT.

The gene calls are TRBV18 and TRBJ1-3; D is unresolved. V shed 2 bases and J shed 0 bases, with 8 bases lying between them. This CDR3 spans 15 amino acids. Per germline, CDR1 KGHSH and CDR2 LQKENI. CDR3 sequence reads: CASSPVAASGNTIYF. The CDR3 DNA sequence: TGTGCCAGCTCACCAGTGGCGGCCTCTGGAAACACCATATATTTT.

The rearrangement uses TRBV7-6 and TRBJ1-2, with 12 bases matching TRBD1. Germline assignment: CDR1 SGHVS and CDR2 FNYEAQ. After removal of 4 bases from V and 4 bases from J, the junction contained 7 bases not matched to a gene. The CDR3 is 16 amino acids. CDR3 in amino acids: CASSSAGTGGVYGYTF. The CDR3 DNA is TGTGCCAGCAGCTCAGCCGGGACAGGGGGCGTCTATGGCTACACCTTC.

In this sample, this clone turned up a few times. J is TRBJ2-2 and V is TRBV7-3; 7 bases are a match to TRBD2. The CDR3 loop spans 15 amino acids. Germline assignment: CDR1 SGHTA and CDR2 FQGTGA. With 5 bases clipped from V and 7 bases from J, the junction kept 10 bases outside the gene matches. Here the CDR3 reads CASSQSRTRGGELFF. The CDR3 nucleotides read TGTGCCAGCAGCCAAAGTAGGACTAGGGGCGGGGAGCTGTTTTTT.

This clone was found a few times. V is TRBV18 and J is TRBJ1-3, with D possibly matching TRBD1 (5 bases). Germline loops: CDR1 KGHSH, CDR2 LQKENI. The ends were cut back, 0 bases at V and 9 bases at J, with 12 bases in the middle. This CDR3 has 14 amino acids. For the CDR3, the DNA is TGTGCCAGCTCACCACCGGGGGGGACGACCACCATATATTTT. Translating it yields CASSPPGGTTTIYF.

V usage is TRBV7-8 and J usage is TRBJ2-1; TRBD2 matches 9 bases. V gave up 5 bases and J gave up 4 bases; unmatched junction bases: 3. The CDR3 is made up of 14 amino acids. Germline V gene data show CDR1 as SGHVS and CDR2 as FQNEAQ. CDR3 sequence (DNA): TGTGCCAGCAGCCAGACTAGCGGTTACAATGAGCAGTTCTTC. Translated: CASSQTSGYNEQFF.

This chain links TRBV19 with TRBJ2-5; TRBD2 matches 14 bases. This CDR3 comprises 15 residues. V was pared by 6 bases and J by 1 base, with 1 base of the junction left unmatched. Germline assignment: CDR1 LNHDA and CDR2 SQIVND (reference sequence). CDR3 region: CASRTSGGAQETQYF. CDR3 sequence (DNA): TGTGCCAGTAGGACTAGCGGGGGGGCCCAAGAGACCCAGTACTTC.

The chain uses TRBV28 and TRBJ2-2; TRBD2 aligns across 8 bases. J gave up 5 bases and V 3 bases, and 5 bases lay outside the gene matches. CDR1 MDHEN and CDR2 SYDVKM come from the germline V gene. The CDR3 loop spans 15 amino acids. CDR3 bases: TGTGCCAGCAGTTTCCGCGGGAGGAAGACCGGGGAGCTGTTTTTT. As protein: CASSFRGRKTGELFF.

V gene TRBV6-5 combines with J gene TRBJ1-2; tentative D call: TRBD1 (5 bases). V gave up 5 bases and J gave up 7 bases, with 11 bases separating them. This CDR3 has 12 amino acids. Germline assignment: CDR1 MNHEY and CDR2 SVGAGI. In DNA, the CDR3 is TGTGCCAGCAGTGAATTCAGGGTTGGCTACACCTTC. It is translated as CASSEFRVGYTF.

The sample holds one count of this clone. The V and J genes are TRBV4-3 and TRBJ2-2, with TRBD1 as a possible D gene (8 bases). The V and J ends lost 2 bases and 7 bases respectively, with 14 bases between them. The CDR3 length is 15 residues. Looked up from germline, CDR1 is LGHNA and CDR2 is YSLEER. CDR3 protein: CASSQFYRGGGELFF. CDR3 nucleotides: TGCGCCAGCAGCCAATTTTACAGGGGGGGCGGGGAGCTGTTTTTT.

The chain uses TRBV28 and TRBJ2-7; maybe TRBD2 (6 bases). Trimming stripped 4 bases from V and 4 bases from J, with 17 bases between. The CDR3 spans 15 residues. Germline lookup yields CDR1 MDHEN and CDR2 SYDVKM. CDR3 coding DNA: TGTGCCAGCAGTTCCCCGGGACTTATGAATTACGAGCAGTACTTC. The encoded protein is CASSSPGLMNYEQYF.

The gene calls are TRBV2 and TRBJ2-2, with D hard to call. From germline, CDR1 is SNHLY and CDR2 FYNNEI. The CDR3 consists of 15 residues. Trimming took off 8 bases at V and 1 base at J, with 14 bases between the two ends. Here the CDR3 DNA reads TGTGCCAGCCGGCGCGACCCGGGGAACACCGGGGAGCTGTTTTTT. It specifies CASRRDPGNTGELFF. Based on the CDR3 plus reference TRBV2 and TRBJ2-2, the full variable domain is EPEVTQTPSHQVTQMGQEVILRCVPISNHLYFYWYRQILGQKVEFLVSFYNNEISEKSEIFDDQFSVERPDGSNFTLKIRSTKLEDSAMYFCASRRDPGNTGELFFGEGSRLTVL.

V usage is TRBV5-4 and J usage is TRBJ2-1, with 8 bases fitting TRBD2. Germline loops: CDR1 SGHNT, CDR2 YYREEE (reference sequence). The junction had 4 bases not matched to a gene; V was cut back by 2 bases and J by 0 bases. The CDR3 extends over 16 amino acids. CDR3 sequence reads: CASSLGGRPSYNEQFF. In nucleotides, the CDR3 is TGTGCCAGCAGCTTAGGCGGGAGGCCCTCCTACAATGAGCAGTTCTTC.